These 26 T cell receptor beta chains were sequenced from one sample in a study of a mutant IDH1 vaccine in newly diagnosed glioma. Produced via immunoSEQ multiplex PCR; TCRdb's table is partial and in-frame only. The sample records around 29,000 clones, about 70% being singletons. Time point: week 35, safety follow-up. Vaccination used 300 ug of mutant IDH1 20-mer peptide per dose, with topical imiquimod. The antigens of these receptors remain unknown. The sample was PBMCs, taken from a glioma patient whose treatment included an IDH1 peptide vaccine. These receptors were collected from a man aged 50 to 59 with glioma.

The rearrangement joins TRBV9 to TRBJ2-5, with 9 bases aligning to TRBD2. This CDR3 is built from 16 residues. In germline, CDR1 is SGDLS, CDR2 YYNGEE. V shed 0 bases and J 5 bases; nucleotides not matched to a gene: 8. The CDR3: CASSVGNSGGGETQYF. The CDR3 nucleotides read TGTGCCAGCAGCGTAGGGAATAGCGGGGGTGGGGAGACCCAGTACTTC.

This sequence joins TRBV7-8 and TRBJ1-2; no clear D. The CDR3 is 14 amino acids. Looked up from germline, CDR1 is SGHVS and CDR2 is FQNEAQ. V gave up 6 bases and J gave up 1 base, with 12 bases separating them. The CDR3 DNA sequence: TGTGCCAGCAGGGGAGAGTCCCTTAACTATGGCTACACCTTC. Its protein product is CASRGESLNYGYTF. Filled out from reference TRBV7-8 and TRBJ1-2, the complete variable domain reads GAGVSQSPRYKVAKRGQDVALRCDPISGHVSLFWYQQALGQGPEFLTYFQNEAQLDKSGLPSDRFFAERPEGSVSTLKIQRTQQEDSAVYLCASRGESLNYGYTFGSGTRLTVV.

This sequence joins TRBV5-4 and TRBJ2-1; 9 nucleotides line up with TRBD1. Germline-derived CDR1 and CDR2 are SGHNT and YYREEE (reference sequence). This CDR3 has 15 residues. J was trimmed by 8 bases and V by 0 bases; bases with no gene match: 6. The CDR3 DNA is TGTGCCAGCAGCTTGGACAGGGGGCGCATGCATGAGCAGTTCTTC. The encoded protein is CASSLDRGRMHEQFF.

The chain uses TRBV5-1 and TRBJ2-1; 9 nucleotides match TRBD2. CDR1 SGHRS and CDR2 YFSETQ come from the germline V gene. V dropped 3 bases and J dropped 6; count of bases not matched to a gene: 4. This CDR3 is built from 14 residues. CDR3 nucleotide sequence: TGCGCCAGCAGCTCTATAGCGGGAGTCAATGAGCAGTTCTTC. Translation: CASSSIAGVNEQFF.

V gene TRBV30 combines with J gene TRBJ1-2; no reliable D call. With 2 bases removed from V and 4 bases from J, the gap between germline ends came to 17 bases. Germline values: CDR1 GTSNPN, CDR2 SVGIG (reference sequence). The CDR3 is 15 amino acids. The CDR3 DNA reads as TGTGCCTGGAGTCGCGATAGGGCCGGGAGCTATGGCTACACCTTC. It specifies CAWSRDRAGSYGYTF. Using reference TRBV30 and TRBJ1-2 for the parts outside the CDR3, the full variable domain is SQTIHQWPATLVQPVGSPLSLECTVEGTSNPNLYWYRQAAGRGLQLLFYSVGIGQISSEVPQNLSASRPQDRQFILSSKKLLLSDSGFYLCAWSRDRAGSYGYTFGSGTRLTVV.

The V and J genes are TRBV30 and TRBJ2-3; D is undetermined. Trimming stripped 3 bases from V and 2 bases from J, with 9 bases between. Germline-derived CDR1 and CDR2 are GTSNPN and SVGIG (reference sequence). The CDR3 contains 13 residues. This chain's CDR3 is CAWRKGTTDTQYF. The DNA of the CDR3 is TGTGCCTGGAGGAAAGGCACCACAGATACGCAGTATTTT. The full variable domain, completed using reference TRBV30 and TRBJ2-3, is SQTIHQWPATLVQPVGSPLSLECTVEGTSNPNLYWYRQAAGRGLQLLFYSVGIGQISSEVPQNLSASRPQDRQFILSSKKLLLSDSGFYLCAWRKGTTDTQYFGPGTRLTVL.

This chain joins TRBV20-1 and TRBJ2-5; weak D call: TRBD1 (6 bases). The CDR3 has 10 residues. Trimming took off 6 bases at V and 5 bases at J, with 7 bases between the two ends. Germline V lookup: CDR1 DFQATT, CDR2 SNEGSKA (reference sequence). In nucleotides, the CDR3 is TGCAGTGCCCAGGGGGAGACCCAGTACTTC. Amino acids: CSAQGETQYF.

The chain carries TRBV6-1 and TRBJ1-5, with D possibly matching TRBD1 (5 bases). There are 16 residues in the CDR3. Germline CDR1 is MNHNS and CDR2 is SASEGT. Deletions cut 1 base from V and 7 bases from J, with 17 bases between. As DNA, the CDR3 is TGTGCCAGCAGTGAAGGCTACAGTAGGGGAATCCAGCCCCAGCATTTT. Its protein is CASSEGYSRGIQPQHF.

This clone has a single count. This rearrangement joins TRBV7-2 to TRBJ2-1, with TRBD1 matching over 7 bases. V lost 5 bases and J lost 4; bases outside the gene matches: 11. Germline values: CDR1 SGHTA, CDR2 FQGNSA. This CDR3 spans 16 amino acids. Here the CDR3 DNA reads TGTGCCAGCAGCCCCCGGGGCAGGGGGATTTACAATGAGCAGTTCTTC. Its translation: CASSPRGRGIYNEQFF.

This clone has a single count. The chain carries TRBV6-1 and TRBJ2-3; D might be TRBD1 or TRBD2, each matching 5 bases. Germline CDR1 reads MNHNS; CDR2 reads SASEGT. V was trimmed by 5 bases and J by 7 bases, leaving 19 bases between them. The CDR3 length is 15 residues. CDR3 bases: TGTGCCAGCAGTCAAGGACTTACCGGGGCGTATACGCAGTATTTT. Encoded protein: CASSQGLTGAYTQYF.

The V gene is TRBV15, the J gene TRBJ2-3; the D is unclear. The CDR3 is 11 amino acids. Per germline, CDR1 LNHNV and CDR2 YYDKDF (reference sequence). V shed 8 bases and J shed 5 bases, with 8 bases lying between them. CDR3 sequence reads: CATGFEDTQYF. The CDR3 DNA reads as TGTGCCACCGGGTTTGAAGATACGCAGTATTTT.

This clone has a handful of counts. This chain joins TRBV7-9 and TRBJ1-1, with a weak D call TRBD1 (5 bases). The CDR3 sequence is 12 residues long. In germline, CDR1 is SEHNR, CDR2 FQNEAQ (reference sequence). Trimming took off 4 bases at V and 8 bases at J, with 11 bases between the two ends. The CDR3 region has the DNA TGTGCCAGCAGCTGGGACCGGGACGAAGCTTTCTTT. Translated: CASSWDRDEAFF.

The gene calls are TRBV7-7 and TRBJ2-7; no clear D gene. Trimming took off 6 bases at V and 2 bases at J, with 11 bases between the two ends. The CDR3 is 13 residues long. The germline gives CDR1 SSHAT, CDR2 FNYEAQ (reference sequence). The CDR3 sequence: CASSPGPAYEQYF. In nucleotides, the CDR3 is TGTGCCAGCAGTCCTGGGCCGGCCTACGAGCAGTACTTC.

The chain is built from TRBV19 and TRBJ1-2; D unclear. CDR1 is LNHDA and CDR2 is SQIVND in the germline V gene (reference sequence). V gave up 7 bases and J gave up 1 base, with 13 bases separating them. This CDR3 is 14 amino acids long. CDR3 loop: CASKRQADNYGYTF. CDR3 DNA sequence: TGTGCCAGTAAGCGGCAGGCAGATAACTATGGCTACACCTTC.

This clone was seen a few times. The chain links TRBV28 to TRBJ1-4, with D maybe TRBD1 (6 bases). Germline V lookup: CDR1 MDHEN, CDR2 SYDVKM. V lost 5 bases, J lost 6 bases, and 13 bases lay in between. The CDR3 has 14 amino acids. The CDR3 nucleotides read TGTGCCAGCAGTACCGGGACACAGTATGAAAAACTGTTTTTT. Protein product: CASSTGTQYEKLFF.

The chain carries TRBV5-4 and TRBJ2-7; the D gene is possibly TRBD2 (5 bases). Germline values: CDR1 SGHNT, CDR2 YYREEE (reference sequence). Trimming stripped 0 bases from V and 1 base from J, with 8 bases between. The CDR3 has 14 residues. The CDR3 here is CASSLEGGSYEQYF. The CDR3 region has the DNA TGTGCCAGCAGCTTGGAAGGAGGTTCCTACGAGCAGTACTTC.

The chain links TRBV7-9 to TRBJ1-5, with 7 bases identical to TRBD1. Trimming cost V 5 bases and J 5 bases; bases outside gene matches: 12. This CDR3 contains 16 residues. CDR1 is SEHNR, CDR2 FQNEAQ, per germline (reference sequence). DNA for the CDR3: TGTGCCAGCAGCCCCCCGACAGGGATTCTTCATCAGCCCCAGCATTTT. As protein: CASSPPTGILHQPQHF.

The chain has TRBV6-5 and TRBJ1-2; D unclear. This CDR3 region has 13 residues. Germline-derived CDR1 and CDR2 are MNHEY and SVGAGI. Trimming removed 5 bases from V and 8 bases from J, with 15 bases in between. CDR3 bases: TGTGCCAGCAGTCGGACGGGAGCCCGGGGCTACACCTTC. Protein sequence: CASSRTGARGYTF.

The rearrangement joins TRBV4-1 to TRBJ1-1; TRBD1 is a possible D gene (6 bases). Germline V CDR1 and CDR2: MGHRA, YSYEKL. V shed 6 bases and J shed 0 bases, with 14 bases lying between them. This CDR3 is 15 amino acids long. The CDR3 DNA is TGCGCCAGCAGACCGAACAGGGAAATGAACACTGAAGCTTTCTTT. Translated, it gives CASRPNREMNTEAFF.

This chain uses TRBV6-6 with TRBJ1-4; D is ambiguous. This CDR3 region has 14 residues. Germline-derived CDR1 and CDR2 are MNHNY and SVGAGI (reference sequence). V was cut by 8 bases and J by 7 bases, with 17 bases left in between. This chain's CDR3 is CASSHRARGEKLFF. CDR3 DNA: TGTGCCAGCTCCCACCGGGCTCGGGGTGAAAAACTGTTTTTT.

This chain links TRBV6-1 with TRBJ2-7; either TRBD1 or TRBD2 may fit D (5 bases each). Trimming took 2 bases from V and 2 from J, leaving 19 bases between them. This CDR3 has 17 amino acids. From germline, CDR1 is MNHNS and CDR2 SASEGT. Written as DNA, the CDR3 is TGTGCCAGCAGTGAAAGGTGGGGACGTCAGGCCGCCTACGAGCAGTACTTC. It specifies CASSERWGRQAAYEQYF.

The chain couples TRBV7-8 to TRBJ2-1; 12 bases align to TRBD2. Germline V lookup: CDR1 SGHVS, CDR2 FQNEAQ. The trim removed 4 bases at V and 8 bases at J, leaving 6 bases unmatched. The length of the CDR3 is 15 residues. The DNA of the CDR3 is TGTGCCAGCAGCTCCAGACTAGCGGGAGACCATGAGCAGTTCTTC. Encoded protein: CASSSRLAGDHEQFF. The full variable domain, with the rest looked up from reference TRBV7-8 and TRBJ2-1, is GAGVSQSPRYKVAKRGQDVALRCDPISGHVSLFWYQQALGQGPEFLTYFQNEAQLDKSGLPSDRFFAERPEGSVSTLKIQRTQQEDSAVYLCASSSRLAGDHEQFFGPGTRLTVL.

The CDR3 DNA reads as TGTGCCAGCAGCCGCACGGGGGCGGGAGATACGCAGTATTTT. It specifies CASSRTGAGDTQYF. This rearrangement joins TRBV11-2 to TRBJ2-3; D is tentatively TRBD1 or TRBD2 (6 bases each). CDR3 length: 14 amino acids. V was pared by 5 bases and J by 5 bases, with 14 bases between. The germline CDR1 and CDR2 sequences are SGHAT and FQNNGV.

The chain is built from TRBV4-3 and TRBJ1-5; D is unclear. This CDR3 has 13 residues. In germline, CDR1 is LGHNA, CDR2 YSLEER. Trimming cost V 0 bases and J 7 bases, with 7 bases left between them. CDR3 in amino acids: CASSQDEVQPQHF. The CDR3 DNA follows: TGCGCCAGCAGCCAAGATGAAGTGCAGCCCCAGCATTTT.

V gene TRBV5-1 combines with J gene TRBJ2-1, with 9 bases identical to TRBD1. The length of the CDR3 is 13 residues. After removal of 4 bases from V and 8 bases from J, the junction contained 4 bases not matched to a gene. Germline V gene lookup returns CDR1 SGHRS and CDR2 YFSETQ. CDR3: CASSQQGADEQFF. The CDR3 DNA reads TGCGCCAGCAGCCAACAGGGGGCGGATGAGCAGTTCTTC.

This clone appeared once. V is TRBV7-6 and J is TRBJ2-2, with a tentative D call TRBD2 (6 bases). The CDR3 extends over 15 amino acids. Looked up from germline, CDR1 is SGHVS and CDR2 is FNYEAQ. Between the trimmed V and J ends, which lost 5 bases and 7 bases, there was a span of 17 bases. The CDR3 reads CASSPSVRAGGELFF. The CDR3 DNA follows: TGTGCCAGCAGCCCTAGCGTCAGGGCCGGCGGGGAGCTGTTTTTT.